This T cell receptor (beta chain) was identified during a study of cytomegalovirus exposure and HLA in healthy donors. Germline V gene data show CDR1 as MDHEN and CDR2 as SYDVKM. The CDR3 totals 17 residues. V shed 6 bases, J shed 4 bases, and the junction held 10 bases outside the gene matches. Primers for the PCR totalled 60 Vbeta and 13 Jbeta. Method: immunoSEQ multiplex PCR; TCRdb's copy keeps in-frame clones and lacks some. The sample has about 160,000 clones. The sample consisted of PBMCs. This chain links TRBV28 with TRBJ2-5; 14 bases align to TRBD2. The TCR was taken from a man aged 25-45 years in good health and CMV-seronegative. CDR3 DNA sequence: TGTGCCAGCAGCACCGGGACTAGCGGGAGCATCTCAGAGACCCAGTACTTC. Protein: CASSTGTSGSISETQYF.